Below are 8 T cell receptor beta chains sequenced from a single sample in a study of control samples from healthy donors and cancer patients. Libraries were prepared by immunoSEQ multiplex PCR; TCRdb keeps only in-frame clonotypes and omits some of them. The table shows approximately 58,000 clones, with roughly 90% occurring only once. The sequencing input was PBMCs. Receptors were obtained from a man in his sixties with head and neck cancer.

The chain has TRBV11-3 and TRBJ2-1; 7 bases are a match to TRBD2. The CDR3 length is 15 residues. V lost 10 bases, J lost 7 bases, and 16 bases stayed unmatched. Germline V gene sequence: CDR1 SGHNT, CDR2 YENEEA. DNA of the CDR3: TGTGCCATCCTACATATGGCGGGAGCGGGGAATGAGCAGTTCTTC. This sequence encodes CAILHMAGAGNEQFF.

The rearrangement links TRBV6-5 to TRBJ1-1; D is ambiguous. CDR1 MNHEY and CDR2 SVGAGI come from the germline V gene. The V and J ends lost 7 bases and 2 bases respectively, with 11 bases between them. This CDR3 has 13 amino acids. The CDR3 nucleotides are TGTGCCAGCATGGTCGATTACAACACTGAAGCTTTCTTT. Protein sequence: CASMVDYNTEAFF.

The rearrangement uses TRBV6-5 and TRBJ2-3; 8 bases are a match to TRBD1. There are 12 residues in the CDR3. In germline, CDR1 is MNHEY, CDR2 SVGAGI. J lost 15 bases, V lost 6 bases, and 11 bases had no gene match. In DNA, the CDR3 is TGTGCCAGCAGGCAACAGGGGGTCACCACATATTTT. It encodes CASRQQGVTTYF.

The chain carries TRBV4-1 and TRBJ1-6; TRBD1 is a possible D gene (5 bases). The CDR3 is 17 amino acids. CDR1 and CDR2 (germline): MGHRA, YSYEKL. V dropped 1 base and J dropped 2 bases, with 12 bases sitting between them. The CDR3 DNA reads TGCGCCAGCAGCCAAGCGTTACGGGACGCCTATAATTCACCCCTCCACTTT. Residues: CASSQALRDAYNSPLHF.

The CDR3, as DNA: TGTGCCTGGAGTGTACTCCGGACGGCCATGGATGTCACCTTC. Protein sequence: CAWSVLRTAMDVTF. V usage is TRBV30 and J usage is TRBJ1-2, with no clear D. The germline V gene encodes CDR1 GTSNPN and CDR2 SVGIG (reference sequence). V lost 0 bases and J lost 13, with 21 bases in between. The CDR3 contains 14 residues.

Comments on this clone: Other DNA sequences from this sample encode an identical CDR3 as well. The gene calls are TRBV7-9 and TRBJ2-7; D gene unclear. Germline CDR1 SEHNR, CDR2 FQNEAQ (reference sequence). There are 12 residues in the CDR3. V shed 1 base and J shed 3 bases, with 4 bases lying between them. CDR3 loop: CASSLGDYEQYF. The CDR3 DNA reads TGTGCCAGCAGCTTAGGTGACTACGAGCAGTACTTC.

The J gene is TRBJ2-7, the V gene TRBV6-2 or TRBV6-3; D remains ambiguous. The CDR3 is made up of 12 amino acids. Germline V gene lookup returns CDR1 MNHEY and CDR2 SVGEGT. V lost 2 bases and J lost 6, with 8 bases in between. CDR3 amino acids: CASSYISGEQYF. The CDR3 DNA reads as TGTGCCAGCAGTTACATATCGGGCGAGCAGTACTTC.

Only a few counts were recorded for this clone. The V and J genes are TRBV5-8 and TRBJ2-7; possible D gene TRBD1, 5 bases. Germline V gene sequence: CDR1 SGHTS, CDR2 YDEGEE. The CDR3 runs 17 residues. Trimming shortened V by 4 bases and J by 2 bases, and 22 bases separated the two germline ends. The CDR3 loop is CASSLGFKGFSTYEQYF. CDR3 nucleotide sequence: TGTGCCAGCAGCCTAGGGTTCAAGGGGTTTTCCACCTACGAGCAGTACTTC.